These T cell receptor beta chains were read from a single sample in a study of beta chain features in type 1 diabetes. Using immunoSEQ multiplex PCR, the repertoire was profiled, and TCRdb retains in-frame clones only, with some absent. The table shows some 640,000 clones, with 11% to 15% occurring only once. Sequenced sample: naive CD4+ T cells from blood. The receptors originated from a young man with type 1 diabetes. Both conserved end residues are part of each CDR3. A D gene is named only where the DNA matches it firmly. Part of the rows lack a size; the others show once, few, many or a class for expanded clones.

v_call: TRBV7-2
d_call: TRBD1
j_call: TRBJ1-5
clone_size: NA
cdr3_nt: TGTGCCAGCAGTTCTGGACAGGGCAATCAGCCCCAGCATTTT
cdr3_aa: CASSSGQGNQPQHF

v_call: TRBV7-6
d_call: NA
j_call: TRBJ2-7
clone_size: NA
cdr3_nt: TGTGCCAGCAGCTTGGGGGCTAGTATTAAGTACGAGCAGTACTTC
cdr3_aa: CASSLGASIKYEQYF

v_call: TRBV19
d_call: TRBD1
j_call: TRBJ2-4
clone_size: NA
cdr3_nt: TGTGCCAGTAGCGAGACAGGGAACATTCAGTACTTC
cdr3_aa: CASSETGNIQYF

v_call: TRBV6-5
d_call: NA
j_call: TRBJ1-2
clone_size: few
cdr3_nt: TGTGCCAGCAGTTACAGCCCGGGCCCTAACTATGGCTACACCTTC
cdr3_aa: CASSYSPGPNYGYTF

v_call: TRBV18
d_call: NA
j_call: TRBJ2-1
clone_size: few
cdr3_nt: TGTGCCAGCTCACCACCGGGGGAGCTTGAGCAGTTCTTC
cdr3_aa: CASSPPGELEQFF

v_call: TRBV27
d_call: NA
j_call: TRBJ2-1
clone_size: NA
cdr3_nt: TGTGCCAGCAGTTTAGGGAAAAATGAGCAGTTCTTC
cdr3_aa: CASSLGKNEQFF

v_call: TRBV7-2
d_call: NA
j_call: TRBJ2-7
clone_size: few
cdr3_nt: TGTGCCAGCAGCCCTCCGCGAGCGAGCACATACGAGCAGTACTTC
cdr3_aa: CASSPPRASTYEQYF

v_call: TRBV5-4
d_call: TRBD2
j_call: TRBJ2-3
clone_size: NA
cdr3_nt: TGTGCCAGCACCTCAGGGACTAGCGGGAGTCGTACAGATACGCAGTATTTT
cdr3_aa: CASTSGTSGSRTDTQYF

v_call: TRBV5-6
d_call: NA
j_call: TRBJ2-2
clone_size: NA
cdr3_nt: TGTGCCAGCAGCTTCTTTGGGGCAAGAACCGGGGAGCTGTTTTTT
cdr3_aa: CASSFFGARTGELFF

v_call: TRBV19
d_call: NA
j_call: TRBJ2-1
clone_size: NA
cdr3_nt: TGTGCCAGTAGTACGCCTCAGCGGGTATACAATGAGCAGTTCTTC
cdr3_aa: CASSTPQRVYNEQFF

v_call: TRBV4-2
d_call: TRBD2
j_call: TRBJ2-5
clone_size: few
cdr3_nt: TGTGCCAGCAGCCAAGATCTGGGAGGGGCGCTTAGAGAGACCCAGTACTTC
cdr3_aa: CASSQDLGGALRETQYF

v_call: TRBV7-2
d_call: NA
j_call: TRBJ2-1
clone_size: few
cdr3_nt: TGTGCCAGCAGTGACGGGACCCCCTACAATGAGCAGTTCTTC
cdr3_aa: CASSDGTPYNEQFF

v_call: TRBV7-2
d_call: TRBD1
j_call: TRBJ2-5
clone_size: NA
cdr3_nt: TGTGCCAGCAGCCCCGGACAGGGGAGGGAGACCCAGTACTTC
cdr3_aa: CASSPGQGRETQYF

v_call: TRBV28
d_call: NA
j_call: TRBJ2-2
clone_size: few
cdr3_nt: TGTGCCAGCAGTTTCGGAGGGGCTTTGCCCGGGGAGCTGTTTTTT
cdr3_aa: CASSFGGALPGELFF

v_call: TRBV9
d_call: NA
j_call: TRBJ2-7
clone_size: few
cdr3_nt: TGTGCCAGCAGCGTAGCTGCCCAGGTCTACGAGCAGTACTTC
cdr3_aa: CASSVAAQVYEQYF